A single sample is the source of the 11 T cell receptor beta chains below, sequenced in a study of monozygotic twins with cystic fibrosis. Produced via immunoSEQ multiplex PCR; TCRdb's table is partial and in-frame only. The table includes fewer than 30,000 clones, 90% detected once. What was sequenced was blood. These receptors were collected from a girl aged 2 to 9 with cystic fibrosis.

CDR3 DNA: TGCGCCAGCAGCTCTCCGGGAGCCTACACTGAAGCTTTCTTT. Its translation is CASSSPGAYTEAFF. The J gene is TRBJ1-1, the V gene TRBV5-1; D is undetermined. Germline values: CDR1 SGHRS, CDR2 YFSETQ. This CDR3 contains 14 residues. Trimming shortened V by 3 bases and J by 3 bases, and 12 bases separated the two germline ends.

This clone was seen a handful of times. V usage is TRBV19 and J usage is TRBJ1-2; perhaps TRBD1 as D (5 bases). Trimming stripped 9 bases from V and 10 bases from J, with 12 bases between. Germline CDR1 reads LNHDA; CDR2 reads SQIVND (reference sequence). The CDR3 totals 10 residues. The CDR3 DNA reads TGTGCCAGCAGGACCGGGGCCTACACCTTC. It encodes CASRTGAYTF. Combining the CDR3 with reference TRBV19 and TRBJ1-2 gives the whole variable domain DGGITQSPKYLFRKEGQNVTLSCEQNLNHDAMYWYRQDPGQGLRLIYYSQIVNDFQKGDIAEGYSVSREKKESFPLTVTSAQKNPTAFYLCASRTGAYTFGSGTRLTVV.

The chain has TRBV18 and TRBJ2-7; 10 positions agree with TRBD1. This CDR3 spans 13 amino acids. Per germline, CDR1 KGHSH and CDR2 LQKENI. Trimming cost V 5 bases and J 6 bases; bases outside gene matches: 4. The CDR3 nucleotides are TGTGCCAGCTCAGAGGGACAGGGGTTCGAGCAGTACTTC. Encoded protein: CASSEGQGFEQYF.

CDR3 loop: CASSPPGPRRDTEAFF. Written as DNA, the CDR3 is TGTGCCAGCTCACCACCTGGGCCACGTAGGGACACTGAAGCTTTCTTT. This sequence joins TRBV18 and TRBJ1-1; no clear D. Germline V gives CDR1 KGHSH, CDR2 LQKENI. This CDR3 region has 16 residues. Trimming removed 0 bases from V and 3 bases from J, with 14 bases in between.

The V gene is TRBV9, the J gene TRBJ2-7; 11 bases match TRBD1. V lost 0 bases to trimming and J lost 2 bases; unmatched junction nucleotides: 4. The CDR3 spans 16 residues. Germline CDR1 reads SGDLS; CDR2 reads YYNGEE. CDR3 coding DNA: TGTGCCAGCAGCGTAGTTTGGACAGGGGGCACCTACGAGCAGTACTTC. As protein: CASSVVWTGGTYEQYF.

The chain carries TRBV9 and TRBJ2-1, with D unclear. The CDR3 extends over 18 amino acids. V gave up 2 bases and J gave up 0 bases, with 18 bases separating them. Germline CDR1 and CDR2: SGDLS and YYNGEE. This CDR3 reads CASSVPSLGIGSYNEQFF. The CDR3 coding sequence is TGTGCCAGCAGCGTCCCCTCCCTGGGCATCGGCTCCTACAATGAGCAGTTCTTC.

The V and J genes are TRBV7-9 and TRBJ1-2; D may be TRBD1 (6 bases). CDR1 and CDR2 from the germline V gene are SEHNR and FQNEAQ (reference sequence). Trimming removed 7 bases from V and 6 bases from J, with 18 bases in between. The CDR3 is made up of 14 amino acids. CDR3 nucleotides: TGTGCCAGCACCTTTCCTAGCCACAGGGATGGCTACACCTTC. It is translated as CASTFPSHRDGYTF.

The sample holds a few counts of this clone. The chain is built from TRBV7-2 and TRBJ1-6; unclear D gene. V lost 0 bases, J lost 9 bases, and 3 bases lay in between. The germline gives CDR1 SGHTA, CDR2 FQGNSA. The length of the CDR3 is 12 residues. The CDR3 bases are TGTGCCAGCAGCTTAGCGGTTTCACCCCTCCACTTT. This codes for CASSLAVSPLHF.

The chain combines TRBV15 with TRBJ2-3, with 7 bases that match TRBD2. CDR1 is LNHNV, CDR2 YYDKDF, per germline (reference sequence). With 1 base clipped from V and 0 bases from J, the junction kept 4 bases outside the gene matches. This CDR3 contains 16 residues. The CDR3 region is CATSRAAAGSTDTQYF. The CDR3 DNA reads TGTGCCACCAGCAGAGCTGCAGCGGGGAGCACAGATACGCAGTATTTT.

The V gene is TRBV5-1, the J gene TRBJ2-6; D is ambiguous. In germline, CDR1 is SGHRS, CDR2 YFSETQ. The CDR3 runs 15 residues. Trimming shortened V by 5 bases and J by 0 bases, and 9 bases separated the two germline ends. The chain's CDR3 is CASRFGDSGANVLTF. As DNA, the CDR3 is TGCGCCAGCAGATTTGGGGACTCTGGGGCCAACGTCCTGACTTTC.

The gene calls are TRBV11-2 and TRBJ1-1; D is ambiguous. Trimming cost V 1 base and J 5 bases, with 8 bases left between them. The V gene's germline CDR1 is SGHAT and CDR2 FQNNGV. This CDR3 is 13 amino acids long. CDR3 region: CASSLGFGTEAFF. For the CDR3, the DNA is TGTGCCAGCAGCTTAGGTTTCGGGACTGAAGCTTTCTTT.